The 3 T cell receptor beta chains below come from one sample, sequenced in a study of blood T cell repertoires in COVID-19. The repertoire was sequenced with immunoSEQ multiplex PCR; TCRdb's copy has only in-frame clones and lacks some. The table shows about 320,000 clones, with 75% to 90% occurring only once. The material sequenced was PBMCs or T cells enriched from blood (not recorded which). The receptors were sampled from a man aged 25-45 years who had recovered from COVID-19.

The chain carries TRBV3-1 (or the pseudogene TRBV3-2) and TRBJ2-2; tentatively, D is TRBD1 (6 bases). Per germline, CDR1 LGHDT and CDR2 YNNKEL (reference sequence). The CDR3 sequence is 13 residues long. Trimming stripped 6 bases from V and 5 bases from J, with 10 bases between. This CDR3 is CASRDRFTGELFF. As DNA, the CDR3 is TGTGCCAGCAGAGACAGGTTTACCGGGGAGCTGTTTTTT.

This rearrangement joins TRBV3-1 (or the pseudogene TRBV3-2) to TRBJ2-4; 8 positions agree with TRBD1. Germline CDR1 and CDR2: LGHDT and YNNKEL (reference sequence). CDR3 length equals 17 residues. The V and J ends lost 0 bases and 4 bases, in that order; junction bases with no gene match: 8. CDR3 coding DNA: TGTGCCAGCAGCCAAGATAATTGGGGGACAGGAAAAAACATTCAGTACTTC. This sequence encodes CASSQDNWGTGKNIQYF.

This chain joins TRBV6-5 and TRBJ2-7, with 10 bases fitting TRBD1. There are 15 residues in the CDR3. The V and J ends lost 5 bases and 2 bases, in that order; junction bases with no gene match: 6. Germline CDR1 is MNHEY and CDR2 is SVGAGI. CDR3 coding DNA: TGTGCCAGCAGTCGGACAGGGGGGGAGGCCTACGAGCAGTACTTC. Its protein product is CASSRTGGEAYEQYF.